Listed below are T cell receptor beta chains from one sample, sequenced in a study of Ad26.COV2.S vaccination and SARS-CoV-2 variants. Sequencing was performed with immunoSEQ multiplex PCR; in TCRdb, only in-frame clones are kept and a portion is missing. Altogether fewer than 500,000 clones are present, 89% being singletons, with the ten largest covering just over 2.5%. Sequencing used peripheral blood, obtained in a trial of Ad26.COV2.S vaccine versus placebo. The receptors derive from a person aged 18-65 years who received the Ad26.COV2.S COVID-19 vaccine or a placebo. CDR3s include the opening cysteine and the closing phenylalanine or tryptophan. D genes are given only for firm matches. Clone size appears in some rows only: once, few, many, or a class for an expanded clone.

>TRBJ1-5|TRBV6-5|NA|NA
TGTGCCAGCAGGGTGGGGACCTTAGATCAGCCCCAGCATTTT
CASRVGTLDQPQHF
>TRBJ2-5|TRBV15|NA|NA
TGTGCCACCAGCAGACAAAGGGAGACCCAGTACTTC
CATSRQRETQYF
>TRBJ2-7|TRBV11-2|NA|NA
TGTGCCAGCAGCCTTACAGCCTACGAGCAGTACTTC
CASSLTAYEQYF
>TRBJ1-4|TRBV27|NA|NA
TGTGCCAGCAGTTTCGACGGACGTAATGAAAAACTGTTTTTT
CASSFDGRNEKLFF
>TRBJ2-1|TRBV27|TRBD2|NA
TGTGCCAGCAGTTTAAGACTAGCGGGACCCGTGGATGAGCAGTTCTTC
CASSLRLAGPVDEQFF
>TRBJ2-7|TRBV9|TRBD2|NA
TGTGCCAGCAGCCCGGGACTAGCGGGGGGGAAGCAGTACTTC
CASSPGLAGGKQYF
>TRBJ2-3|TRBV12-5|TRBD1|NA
TGTGCTAGTGGCAGGACAGGTACAAGCACAGATACGCAGTATTTT
CASGRTGTSTDTQYF
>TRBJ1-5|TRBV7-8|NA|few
TGTGCCAGCAGCTTGCAGGTTTATCAGCCCCAGCATTTT
CASSLQVYQPQHF
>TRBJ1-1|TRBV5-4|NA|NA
TGTGCCAGCAAGACCCGAGACCCTTCTGACACTGAAGCTTTCTTT
CASKTRDPSDTEAFF
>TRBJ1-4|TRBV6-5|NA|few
TGTGCCAGCAGTCGGAGATCCTTGGGGGAAAAACTGTTTTTT
CASSRRSLGEKLFF
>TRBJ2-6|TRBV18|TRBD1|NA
TGTGCCAGCTCACCGCCGGGACAGGGATCTGGGGCCAACGTCCTGACTTTC
CASSPPGQGSGANVLTF
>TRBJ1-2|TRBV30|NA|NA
TGTGCCTGGGCCCCCGGGGGCTATGGCTACACCTTC
CAWAPGGYGYTF
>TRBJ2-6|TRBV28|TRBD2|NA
TGTGCCAGCAGTTTCGGGCTAGCGGGGTCCGGGGCCAACGTCCTGACTTTC
CASSFGLAGSGANVLTF
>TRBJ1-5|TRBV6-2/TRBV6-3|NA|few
TGTGCCAGCAGTTACCTCCCGGGGGGTGTCAATCAGCCCCAGCATTTT
CASSYLPGGVNQPQHF
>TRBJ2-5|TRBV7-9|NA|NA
TGTGCCAGCAGCTTAGGAATAGCGCGCAACCACTTC
CASSLGIARNHF
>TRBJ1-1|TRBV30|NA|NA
TGTGCCTGGACTACATCCGCCGGGGGGACTGAAGCTTTCTTT
CAWTTSAGGTEAFF
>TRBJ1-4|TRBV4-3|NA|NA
TGCGCCAGCAGCCAAGATCATGGGCCCTTTAATGAAAAACTGTTTTTT
CASSQDHGPFNEKLFF
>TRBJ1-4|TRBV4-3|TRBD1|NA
TGCGCCAGCAGCCAGGGGACAGGCCTTAATGAAAAACTGTTTTTT
CASSQGTGLNEKLFF
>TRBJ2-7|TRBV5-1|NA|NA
TGCGCCAGCAGCGCAGCCCCCGGCTACGAGCAGTACTTC
CASSAAPGYEQYF
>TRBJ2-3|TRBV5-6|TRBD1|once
TGTGCCAGCAGTCCTACAGGGGACACGCAGTATTTT
CASSPTGDTQYF
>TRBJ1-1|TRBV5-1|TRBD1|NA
TGCGCCAGTAAGGGGCAGGGGGCTGGTACTGAAGCTTTCTTT
CASKGQGAGTEAFF
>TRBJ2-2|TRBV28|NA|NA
TGTGCCAGCAGTTTCGTGGGGGCGATAAACACCGGGGAGCTGTTTTTT
CASSFVGAINTGELFF